What follows are 16 T cell receptor beta chains derived from one specimen sequenced in a study of cytomegalovirus exposure and HLA in healthy donors. Primers: 60 Vbeta forward and 13 Jbeta reverse. Method: immunoSEQ multiplex PCR; TCRdb's copy keeps in-frame clones and lacks some. Here the sample table reports fewer than 40,000 clones. Sequenced input: PBMCs. These receptors were taken from a woman in her 40s in good health and CMV-seropositive.

This sequence joins TRBV5-6 and TRBJ1-1; D is possibly TRBD1 (6 bases). From germline, CDR1 is SGHDT and CDR2 YYEEEE. The V end lost 4 bases, the J end lost 10 bases, and 14 bases lay between the germline ends. The CDR3 covers 12 residues. The CDR3 DNA is TGTGCCAGCAGCCCTCGACAGGACATAGCTTTCTTT. The encoded protein is CASSPRQDIAFF. Supplemented by reference TRBV5-6 and TRBJ1-1, the full variable domain reads DAGVTQSPTHLIKTRGQQVTLRCSPKSGHDTVSWYQQALGQGPQFIFQYYEEEERQRGNFPDRFSGHQFPNYSSELNVNALLLGDSALYLCASSPRQDIAFFGQGTRLTVV.

The chain is built from TRBV15 and TRBJ2-3; 12 nucleotides match TRBD2. CDR1 and CDR2 from the germline V gene are LNHNV and YYDKDF (reference sequence). CDR3 length: 15 amino acids. V lost 4 bases to trimming and J lost 2 bases; unmatched junction nucleotides: 1. DNA of the CDR3: TGTGCCACCAGCACTAGCGGGGGGGCCACAGATACGCAGTATTTT. This encodes CATSTSGGATDTQYF.

The genes are TRBV5-6 and TRBJ1-6, with TRBD1 as a possible D gene (5 bases). Germline CDR1 and CDR2: SGHDT and YYEEEE. This CDR3 is 17 amino acids long. Trimming pared 0 bases from V and 5 bases from J, leaving 15 bases between. In nucleotides, the CDR3 is TGTGCCAGCAGCTTGGGGTGGGGGGAAGTCAATAATTCACCCCTCCACTTT. Protein: CASSLGWGEVNNSPLHF.

Comments on this clone: Other DNA sequences in this sample translate to the same CDR3. The rearrangement links TRBV5-1 to TRBJ2-5, with 13 bases matching TRBD2. The V and J ends lost 4 bases and 4 bases, in that order; junction bases with no gene match: 4. CDR3 length: 15 residues. Germline CDR1 SGHRS, CDR2 YFSETQ. CDR3: CASSTSGGARETQYF. The CDR3, as DNA: TGCGCCAGCAGCACTAGCGGGGGGGCCAGAGAGACCCAGTACTTC.

The CDR3 spells CASSHRTGLEQYF. In nucleotides, the CDR3 is TGTGCCAGCAGTCACCGGACAGGGCTCGAGCAGTACTTC. The V and J genes are TRBV27 and TRBJ2-7, with 8 bases that match TRBD1. This CDR3 is built from 13 residues. Germline CDR1 is MNHEY and CDR2 is SMNVEV (reference sequence). V gave up 5 bases and J gave up 6 bases; unmatched junction bases: 6.

This chain joins TRBV5-1 and TRBJ2-5; TRBD2 is a possible D gene (6 bases). Germline-derived CDR1 and CDR2 are SGHRS and YFSETQ. V lost 3 bases and J lost 4, with 10 bases in between. The CDR3 sequence is 13 residues long. CDR3 region: CASSWDSGETQYF. CDR3 DNA sequence: TGCGCCAGCAGCTGGGATAGCGGAGAGACCCAGTACTTC.

This chain connects TRBV9 to TRBJ2-1; a possible D gene is TRBD2 (5 bases). The length of the CDR3 is 12 residues. Germline CDR1 and CDR2: SGDLS and YYNGEE. Trimming stripped 4 bases from V and 6 bases from J, with 8 bases between. CDR3 nucleotides: TGTGCCAGCAGCCGAGGGCCCAATGAGCAGTTCTTC. Translating gives CASSRGPNEQFF.

The rearrangement uses TRBV6-1 and TRBJ2-1; 9 nucleotides align to TRBD1. Germline trimming cut 6 bases from V and 7 bases from J; bases unmatched to any gene: 7. The CDR3 runs to 14 residues. From germline, CDR1 is MNHNS and CDR2 SASEGT. The CDR3 spells CASSGTGGANEQFF. CDR3 DNA sequence: TGTGCCAGCAGCGGAACAGGGGGCGCGAATGAGCAGTTCTTC.

This sequence joins TRBV28 and TRBJ1-2; TRBD1 is a possible D gene (6 bases). The germline V and J ends were trimmed by 8 bases and 8 bases, with 15 bases remaining between them. The CDR3 spans 12 residues. Germline V gene sequence: CDR1 MDHEN, CDR2 SYDVKM. This chain's CDR3 is CASSAGTLGYTF. Written as DNA, the CDR3 is TGTGCCAGCTCCGCCGGGACATTAGGCTACACCTTC.

The chain uses TRBV5-1 and TRBJ2-7, with 9 bases lining up with TRBD2. CDR3 size: 17 residues. CDR1 SGHRS and CDR2 YFSETQ come from the germline V gene. V gave up 4 bases and J gave up 0 bases; unmatched junction bases: 11. The CDR3 DNA reads as TGCGCCAGCAGCGAACTAGCGGGTGGGAAGGGCTCCTACGAGCAGTACTTC. Protein sequence: CASSELAGGKGSYEQYF.

The chain couples TRBV27 to TRBJ2-3; D is unclear. Trimming stripped 4 bases from V and 2 bases from J, with 10 bases between. Germline loops: CDR1 MNHEY, CDR2 SMNVEV (reference sequence). The CDR3 length is 14 residues. CDR3 DNA: TGTGCCAGCAGTTCCGTCCGTTACACAGATACGCAGTATTTT. Protein product: CASSSVRYTDTQYF.

This sequence joins TRBV18 and TRBJ2-5; a possible D gene is TRBD2 (6 bases). V was cut by 2 bases and J by 4 bases, with 20 bases left in between. The CDR3 extends over 17 amino acids. From germline, CDR1 is KGHSH and CDR2 LQKENI. CDR3 sequence reads: CASSPIAGSGQVETQYF. DNA for the CDR3: TGTGCCAGCTCACCAATTGCGGGGAGTGGGCAAGTAGAGACCCAGTACTTC.

V usage is TRBV7-6 and J usage is TRBJ2-2; D is possibly TRBD2 (6 bases). The V and J ends lost 2 bases and 4 bases respectively, with 20 bases between them. Germline loops: CDR1 SGHVS, CDR2 FNYEAQ. The CDR3 is made up of 18 amino acids. CDR3 sequence: CASSLTRLEGASTGELFF. As DNA, the CDR3 is TGTGCCAGCAGCTTAACCCGGTTGGAGGGCGCCTCCACCGGGGAGCTGTTTTTT.

CDR3 protein: CASRVDSSNTGELFF. The CDR3 nucleotides read TGTGCCAGCAGGGTGGACAGTTCGAACACCGGGGAGCTGTTTTTT. The chain carries TRBV2 and TRBJ2-2; possible D gene TRBD1, 6 bases. The germline V and J ends were trimmed by 6 bases and 0 bases, with 11 bases remaining between them. The V gene's germline CDR1 is SNHLY and CDR2 FYNNEI. There are 15 residues in the CDR3.

The chain links TRBV30 to TRBJ2-6, with D possibly TRBD2 on 5 matching bases. V was cut by 0 bases and J by 0 bases, with 15 bases left in between. Germline V gene lookup returns CDR1 GTSNPN and CDR2 SVGIG (reference sequence). The CDR3 is 18 residues long. CDR3 sequence (DNA): TGTGCCTGGAGTGTACTAAGGACTTACAGCTCTGGGGCCAACGTCCTGACTTTC. Translating gives CAWSVLRTYSSGANVLTF.

The V gene is TRBV27, the J gene TRBJ1-2; 7 nucleotides align to TRBD1. V was pared by 7 bases and J by 8 bases, with 7 bases of the junction left unmatched. The CDR3 runs to 12 residues. Germline V gives CDR1 MNHEY, CDR2 SMNVEV (reference sequence). The CDR3 is CASTTGRMGYTF. Written as DNA, the CDR3 is TGTGCCAGCACGACAGGGAGAATGGGCTACACCTTC.